These 25 T cell receptor beta chains were all obtained from the same sample, sequenced in a study of blood T cell repertoires in COVID-19. Libraries were prepared by immunoSEQ multiplex PCR; TCRdb keeps only in-frame clonotypes and omits some of them. The sample records roughly 350,000 clones, roughly 85% being singletons. The sequencing input was peripheral blood. Every receptor here comes from a woman under 30 with acute or convalescent COVID-19.

The V call is TRBV18, the J call TRBJ1-2; TRBD1 matches at 8 bases. Per the germline V gene, CDR1 is KGHSH and CDR2 is LQKENI. Losses at the gene ends were 4 bases for V and 8 bases for J; bases not matched to a gene: 9. CDR3 length equals 14 residues. The DNA for the CDR3 is TGTGCCAGCTCACTAACTTCGGACAGGGACGGCTACACCTTC. Amino acid sequence: CASSLTSDRDGYTF.

The chain has TRBV25-1 and TRBJ2-2; 7 bases are a match to TRBD1. J lost 5 bases, V lost 2 bases, and 5 bases had no gene match. The CDR3 spans 15 residues. Germline CDR1 and CDR2: MGHDK and SYGVNS. Here the CDR3 reads CASSEDRVLTGELFF. Written as DNA, the CDR3 is TGTGCCAGCAGTGAAGACAGGGTCCTTACCGGGGAGCTGTTTTTT.

This chain connects TRBV29-1 to TRBJ1-2; 7 nucleotides align to TRBD1. The ends lost 7 bases at V and 3 bases at J; junction bases unmatched: 8. This CDR3 has 13 amino acids. Germline-derived CDR1 and CDR2 are SQVTM and ANQGSEA. The CDR3 DNA sequence: TGCAGCGGCTTAACCGGGACAGACTATGGCTACACCTTC. Its protein is CSGLTGTDYGYTF. The whole variable domain, filled in from reference TRBV29-1 and TRBJ1-2, reads SAVISQKPSRDICQRGTSLTIQCQVDSQVTMMFWYRQQPGQSLTLIATANQGSEATYESGFVIDKFPISRPNLTFSTLTVSNMSPEDSSIYLCSGLTGTDYGYTFGSGTRLTVV.

The chain joins TRBV20-1 to TRBJ2-2; 12 nucleotides align to TRBD2. This CDR3 is 14 amino acids long. CDR1 DFQATT and CDR2 SNEGSKA come from the germline V gene (reference sequence). Losses at the gene ends were 3 bases for V and 9 bases for J; bases not matched to a gene: 5. For the CDR3, the DNA is TGCAGTGCTAGTAGGACTAGCGGGACGAGGGAGCTGTTTTTT. Protein product: CSASRTSGTRELFF.

This clone was counted a single time. The chain uses TRBV5-1 and TRBJ1-4; D gene uncertain. V lost 0 bases, J lost 8 bases, and 8 bases lay in between. The CDR3 is 13 residues long. Germline V lookup: CDR1 SGHRS, CDR2 YFSETQ. The CDR3 bases are TGCGCCAGCAGCTTGGGGTACCGGGAAAAACTGTTTTTT. Translated, it gives CASSLGYREKLFF.

V is TRBV19 and J is TRBJ2-1, with 15 bases lining up with TRBD2. The germline gives CDR1 LNHDA, CDR2 SQIVND (reference sequence). The trim removed 2 bases at V and 5 bases at J, leaving 7 bases unmatched. There are 18 residues in the CDR3. The DNA for the CDR3 is TGTGCCAGTAGTATAAGGGGACTAGCGGGAGGTCCTCACAATGAGCAGTTCTTC. Protein product: CASSIRGLAGGPHNEQFF.

The rearrangement joins TRBV6-5 to TRBJ2-7; 10 positions agree with TRBD1. Germline CDR1 reads MNHEY; CDR2 reads SVGAGI. V gave up 0 bases and J gave up 2 bases; unmatched junction bases: 1. The CDR3 consists of 15 residues. The CDR3 spells CASSYSTGGTYEQYF. The CDR3 region has the DNA TGTGCCAGCAGTTACTCGACAGGGGGCACCTACGAGCAGTACTTC.

V and J are TRBV20-1 and TRBJ1-4; D not resolved. The CDR3 is 11 residues long. The germline V gene has CDR1 DFQATT and CDR2 SNEGSKA (reference sequence). Trimming removed 7 bases at V and 10 bases at J, with 13 bases between. The CDR3 is CSVSGDGKLFF. CDR3 nucleotides: TGCAGTGTCTCGGGTGACGGAAAACTGTTTTTT.

The CDR3 DNA follows: TGTGCCAGCAGCTTAGGCGAGAACTCCTACAATGAGCAGTTCTTC. It encodes CASSLGENSYNEQFF. The chain is built from TRBV13 and TRBJ2-1; D is unclear. V lost 0 bases and J 0 bases, leaving 6 bases between the germline ends. The CDR3 is 15 residues long. In germline, CDR1 is PRHDT, CDR2 FYEKMQ (reference sequence).

The J gene is TRBJ2-1, the V gene TRBV5-1, with 13 bases fitting TRBD2. Losses at the gene ends were 1 base for V and 8 bases for J; bases not matched to a gene: 12. Germline V gene lookup returns CDR1 SGHRS and CDR2 YFSETQ. This CDR3 comprises 18 residues. CDR3 residues: CASSLSSGTSGNVYEQFF. The CDR3 nucleotides are TGCGCCAGCAGCTTGTCCTCCGGGACTAGCGGGAATGTCTATGAGCAGTTCTTC.

The chain uses TRBV6-5 and TRBJ2-3; 9 nucleotides line up with TRBD1. The CDR3 length is 13 residues. Germline V CDR1 and CDR2: MNHEY, SVGAGI. V lost 6 bases, J lost 3 bases, and 1 base stayed unmatched. CDR3 loop: CASRTGGTDTQYF. The CDR3 DNA follows: TGTGCCAGCAGGACAGGGGGAACAGATACGCAGTATTTT.

This clone was recorded a few times. This chain links TRBV4-1 with TRBJ2-2; D not resolved. The CDR3 totals 13 residues. V was pared by 4 bases and J by 4 bases, with 7 bases between. Per the germline V gene, CDR1 is MGHRA and CDR2 is YSYEKL. In DNA form, the CDR3 reads TGCGCCAGCAGCCCACTTAGCACCGGGGAGCTGTTTTTT. It is translated as CASSPLSTGELFF.

V is TRBV14 and J is TRBJ2-2; D might be TRBD2 (7 bases). V was shortened by 5 bases and J by 0 bases, with 16 bases between the two germline ends. Germline V gene lookup returns CDR1 SGHDN and CDR2 FVKESK. The CDR3 covers 17 residues. The CDR3 bases are TGTGCCAGCAGCTCCCGGCGGGGGCAGCCGAACACCGGGGAGCTGTTTTTT. It codes for CASSSRRGQPNTGELFF. The full variable domain, with the rest looked up from reference TRBV14 and TRBJ2-2, is EAGVTQFPSHSVIEKGQTVTLRCDPISGHDNLYWYRRVMGKEIKFLLHFVKESKQDESGMPNNRFLAERTGGTYSTLKVQPAELEDSGVYFCASSSRRGQPNTGELFFGEGSRLTVL.

The chain couples TRBV5-1 to TRBJ2-7; the match to TRBD2 covers 7 bases. The J segment lost 6 bases and the V segment lost 1 base, leaving 7 bases of the junction unmatched. This CDR3 contains 14 residues. CDR1 SGHRS and CDR2 YFSETQ come from the germline V gene. CDR3 in amino acids: CASSLSGREGEQYF. DNA of the CDR3: TGCGCCAGCAGCTTGTCGGGCAGGGAGGGCGAGCAGTACTTC.

The rearrangement uses TRBV15 and TRBJ2-5; TRBD2 is a possible D gene (5 bases). The CDR3 runs to 13 residues. Trimming stripped 0 bases from V and 5 bases from J, with 7 bases between. Germline V gene sequence: CDR1 LNHNV, CDR2 YYDKDF (reference sequence). The DNA of the CDR3 is TGTGCCACCAGCAGAGATCCGGGGGAGACCCAGTACTTC. Amino acids: CATSRDPGETQYF.

J is TRBJ2-7 and V is TRBV5-1, with 8 bases identical to TRBD1. V lost 4 bases, J lost 0 bases, and 6 bases stayed unmatched. Germline CDR1 SGHRS, CDR2 YFSETQ. CDR3 size: 15 residues. CDR3: CASSVDRGSSYEQYF. CDR3 nucleotides: TGCGCCAGCAGCGTAGACAGGGGCAGCTCCTACGAGCAGTACTTC.

CDR3 DNA: TGTGCCAGCAGCCAGGACTTGATATCCGGGGAGCTGTTTTTT. Amino acid sequence: CASSQDLISGELFF. The V gene is TRBV6-5, the J gene TRBJ2-2; possibly TRBD2 for D (5 bases). Germline V gene sequence: CDR1 MNHEY, CDR2 SVGAGI. Trimming stripped 6 bases from V and 6 bases from J, with 14 bases between. This CDR3 comprises 14 residues.

The chain is built from TRBV19 and TRBJ1-6, with D maybe TRBD1 (5 bases). Trimming removed 3 bases at V and 8 bases at J, with 17 bases between. The germline CDR1 and CDR2 sequences are LNHDA and SQIVND (reference sequence). This CDR3 has 16 amino acids. Here the CDR3 DNA reads TGTGCCAGTAGTATTCTCGGGCAGGGTTTTTATTCACCCCTCCACTTT. Translation gives CASSILGQGFYSPLHF.

This rearrangement joins TRBV6-5 to TRBJ1-1; maybe TRBD1 (5 bases). CDR3 size: 13 residues. Deletions cut 10 bases from V and 1 base from J, with 13 bases between. Germline V gene data show CDR1 as MNHEY and CDR2 as SVGAGI. The CDR3 here is CATTDNQNTEAFF. In nucleotides, the CDR3 is TGTGCCACTACGGACAACCAGAACACTGAAGCTTTCTTT.

The sample holds a few counts of this clone. The genes are TRBV2 and TRBJ2-5, with 7 bases that match TRBD1. The ends lost 5 bases at V and 1 base at J; junction bases unmatched: 4. The CDR3 has 14 residues. CDR1 is SNHLY and CDR2 is FYNNEI in the germline V gene. The CDR3 here is CASSTQGLQETQYF. The CDR3 bases are TGTGCCAGCAGTACACAGGGGCTCCAAGAGACCCAGTACTTC.

The CDR3 loop reads CASSSLKNTEAFF. CDR3 nucleotides: TGTGCCAGCAGTTCCCTAAAGAACACTGAAGCTTTCTTT. The rearrangement links TRBV6-5 to TRBJ1-1; no reliable D call. Germline assignment: CDR1 MNHEY and CDR2 SVGAGI. V was trimmed by 4 bases and J by 1 base, leaving 7 bases between them. CDR3 size: 13 residues.

This chain connects TRBV5-1 to TRBJ2-2, with 15 positions matching TRBD2. Looked up from germline, CDR1 is SGHRS and CDR2 is YFSETQ. The CDR3 totals 16 residues. V trimming: 4 bases; J trimming: 5 bases; junction bases outside the gene matches: 3. The CDR3 DNA is TGCGCCAGCAGCCCCGGACTAGCGGGAGGGACCGGGGAGCTGTTTTTT. Protein: CASSPGLAGGTGELFF.

This chain joins TRBV24-1 and TRBJ2-1; 8 bases map to TRBD2. Germline V lookup: CDR1 KGHDR, CDR2 SFDVKD. The junction had 4 bases not matched to a gene; V was cut back by 7 bases and J by 6 bases. The CDR3 runs to 13 residues. The CDR3 bases are TGTGCCACCAGCGGGGGGGCCGTCAATGAGCAGTTCTTC. It translates to CATSGGAVNEQFF.

This sequence joins TRBV2 and TRBJ2-4; no reliable D call. There are 14 residues in the CDR3. Germline lookup yields CDR1 SNHLY and CDR2 FYNNEI. Trimming took 1 base from V and 5 from J, leaving 9 bases between them. The CDR3 sequence is CASSEGGTQNIQYF. In DNA, the CDR3 is TGTGCCAGCAGTGAAGGTGGCACCCAAAACATTCAGTACTTC.

V usage is TRBV18 and J usage is TRBJ2-3; TRBD2 aligns across 9 bases. V lost 3 bases to trimming and J lost 4 bases; unmatched junction nucleotides: 14. The V gene's germline CDR1 is KGHSH and CDR2 LQKENI. The CDR3 spans 18 residues. The CDR3 reads CASSPPGLAEKNADTQYF. In DNA, the CDR3 is TGTGCCAGCTCACCTCCGGGACTAGCAGAAAAGAACGCAGATACGCAGTATTTT.